The T cell receptor (beta chain) described here comes from a study of cytomegalovirus exposure and HLA in healthy donors. About this clone: This same CDR3 is encoded by further DNA sequences in the sample.

The PCR contained 60 Vbeta and 13 Jbeta primers. Using immunoSEQ multiplex PCR, the repertoire was profiled, and TCRdb retains in-frame clones only, with some absent. The sample has under 150,000 clones, 76% seen once; the top ten hold around 3.6%. Per the germline V gene, CDR1 is MNHNY and CDR2 is SVGAGI (reference sequence). This CDR3 is built from 14 residues. V lost 2 bases to trimming and J lost 2 bases, with 10 bases between them. The sequencing input was PBMCs. This clonotype was obtained from a man aged 18 to 29 in good health and CMV-seronegative. The chain combines TRBV6-6 with TRBJ2-7; D unresolved. CDR3: CASSYGGQAYEQYF. The CDR3 nucleotides read TGTGCCAGCAGTTACGGTGGGCAGGCCTACGAGCAGTACTTC.